The T cell receptor beta chain under discussion was sequenced for a study of OX40 agonist ivuxolimab in advanced cancers. Study summary: The study gave patients intravenous ivuxolimab at 0.01 to 10 mg/kg every 2 weeks. Patients were over 65% male with ages roughly 20 to 90, mean about 60.

The study, taken as a whole, reports: CD8+ T cells showed, on average, more clonal expansion than CD4+ cells.

This CDR3 contains 13 residues. CDR1 is LNHNV, CDR2 YYDKDF, per germline (reference sequence). With 6 bases clipped from V and 10 bases from J, the junction kept 10 bases outside the gene matches. The repertoire was sequenced with immunoSEQ multiplex PCR; TCRdb's copy has only in-frame clones and lacks some. The sample holds approximately 46,000 clones, 70% to 80% seen once. To note about this clone: What it recognizes is unknown.

The sample here was CD4+ or CD8+ T cells sorted from blood, taken in a trial of the OX40 agonist ivuxolimab. This chain joins TRBV15 and TRBJ2-3, with 7 bases lining up with TRBD2. The receptor comes from an adult with an advanced solid tumor such as melanoma, head and neck, liver or kidney cancer. CDR3 in DNA: TGTGCCACCAGTATCGACAGCCGGGGGGCGCAGTATTTT. Translation gives CATSIDSRGAQYF.